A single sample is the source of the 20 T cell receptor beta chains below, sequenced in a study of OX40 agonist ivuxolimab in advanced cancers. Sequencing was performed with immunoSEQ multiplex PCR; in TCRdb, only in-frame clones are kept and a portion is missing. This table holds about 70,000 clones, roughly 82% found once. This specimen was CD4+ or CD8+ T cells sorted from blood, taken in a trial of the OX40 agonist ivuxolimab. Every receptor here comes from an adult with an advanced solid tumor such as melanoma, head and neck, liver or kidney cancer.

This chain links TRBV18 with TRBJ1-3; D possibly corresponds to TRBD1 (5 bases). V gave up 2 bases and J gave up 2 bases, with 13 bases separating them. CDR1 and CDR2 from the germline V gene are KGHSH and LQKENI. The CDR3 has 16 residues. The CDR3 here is CASSPYNQGAGNTIYF. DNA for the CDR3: TGTGCCAGCTCACCATACAACCAGGGTGCTGGAAACACCATATATTTT.

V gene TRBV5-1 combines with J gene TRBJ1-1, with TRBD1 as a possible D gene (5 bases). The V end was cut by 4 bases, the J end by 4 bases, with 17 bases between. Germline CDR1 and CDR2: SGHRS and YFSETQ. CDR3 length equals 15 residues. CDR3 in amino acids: CASSADGARGTEAFF. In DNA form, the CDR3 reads TGCGCCAGCAGCGCCGACGGTGCAAGGGGCACTGAAGCTTTCTTT.

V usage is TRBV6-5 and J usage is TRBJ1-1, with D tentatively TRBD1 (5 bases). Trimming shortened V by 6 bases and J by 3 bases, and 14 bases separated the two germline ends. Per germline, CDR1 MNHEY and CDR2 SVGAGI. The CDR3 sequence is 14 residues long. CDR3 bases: TGTGCCAGCAGCGACCCTCGGACACACACTGAAGCTTTCTTT. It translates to CASSDPRTHTEAFF.

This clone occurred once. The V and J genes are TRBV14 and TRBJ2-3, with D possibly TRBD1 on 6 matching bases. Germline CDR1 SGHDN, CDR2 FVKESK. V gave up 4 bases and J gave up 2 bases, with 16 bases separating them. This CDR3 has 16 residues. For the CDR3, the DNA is TGTGCCAGCAGCCTTGGGACAAGTTGGGACACAGATACGCAGTATTTT. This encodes CASSLGTSWDTDTQYF.

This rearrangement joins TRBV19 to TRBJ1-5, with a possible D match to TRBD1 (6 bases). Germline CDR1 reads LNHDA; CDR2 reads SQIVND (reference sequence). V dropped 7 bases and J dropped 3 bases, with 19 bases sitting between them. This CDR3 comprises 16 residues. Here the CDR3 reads CASTMDQGRSNQPQHF. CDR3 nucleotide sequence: TGTGCCAGTACCATGGACCAGGGGCGATCCAATCAGCCCCAGCATTTT.

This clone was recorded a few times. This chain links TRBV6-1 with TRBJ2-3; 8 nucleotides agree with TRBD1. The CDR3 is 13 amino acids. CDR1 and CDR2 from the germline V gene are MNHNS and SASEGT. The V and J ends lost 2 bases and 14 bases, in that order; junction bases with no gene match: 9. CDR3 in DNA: TGTGCCAGCAGTGAAAGAAACAGGGGGATTGGGTATTTT. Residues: CASSERNRGIGYF.

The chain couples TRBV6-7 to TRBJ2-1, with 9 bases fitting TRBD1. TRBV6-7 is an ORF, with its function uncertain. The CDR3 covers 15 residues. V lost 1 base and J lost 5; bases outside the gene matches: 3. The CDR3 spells CASSYLGQGDNEQFF. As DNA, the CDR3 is TGTGCCAGCAGTTACTTGGGACAGGGAGACAATGAGCAGTTCTTC.

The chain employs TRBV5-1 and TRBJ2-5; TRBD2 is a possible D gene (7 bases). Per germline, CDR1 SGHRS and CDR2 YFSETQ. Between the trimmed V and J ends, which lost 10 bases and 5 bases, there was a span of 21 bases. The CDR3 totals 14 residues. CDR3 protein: CAQGWSGKTETQYF. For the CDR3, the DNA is TGCGCCCAGGGGTGGAGCGGGAAGACCGAGACCCAGTACTTC. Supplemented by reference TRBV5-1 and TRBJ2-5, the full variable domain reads KAGVTQTPRYLIKTRGQQVTLSCSPISGHRSVSWYQQTPGQGLQFLFEYFSETQRNKGNFPGRFSGRQFSNSRSEMNVSTLELGDSALYLCAQGWSGKTETQYFGPGTRLLVL.

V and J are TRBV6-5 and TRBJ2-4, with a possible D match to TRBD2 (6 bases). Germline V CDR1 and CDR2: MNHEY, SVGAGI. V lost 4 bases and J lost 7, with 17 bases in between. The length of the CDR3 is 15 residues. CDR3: CASSSSFSRGNIQYF. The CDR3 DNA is TGTGCCAGCAGTTCCAGCTTTAGCCGGGGGAACATTCAGTACTTC.

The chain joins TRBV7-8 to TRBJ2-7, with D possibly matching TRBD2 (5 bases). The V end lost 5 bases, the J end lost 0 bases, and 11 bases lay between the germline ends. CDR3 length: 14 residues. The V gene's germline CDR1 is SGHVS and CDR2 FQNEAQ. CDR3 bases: TGTGCCAGCAGCGCTTCTAGCTTCTCCTACGAGCAGTACTTC. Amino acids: CASSASSFSYEQYF.

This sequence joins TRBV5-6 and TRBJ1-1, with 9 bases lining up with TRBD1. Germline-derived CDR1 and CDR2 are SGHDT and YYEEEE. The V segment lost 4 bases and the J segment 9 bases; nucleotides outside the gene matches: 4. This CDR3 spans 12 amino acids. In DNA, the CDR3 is TGTGCCAGCAGCCCGGACAGGGGAAAAGCTTTCTTT. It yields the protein CASSPDRGKAFF.

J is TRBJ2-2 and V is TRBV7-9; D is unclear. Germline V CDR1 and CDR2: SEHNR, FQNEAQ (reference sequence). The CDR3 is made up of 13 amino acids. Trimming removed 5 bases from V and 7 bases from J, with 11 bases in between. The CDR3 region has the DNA TGTGCCAGCAGCCCCATCCTGGGCGGGGAGCTGTTTTTT. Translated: CASSPILGGELFF.

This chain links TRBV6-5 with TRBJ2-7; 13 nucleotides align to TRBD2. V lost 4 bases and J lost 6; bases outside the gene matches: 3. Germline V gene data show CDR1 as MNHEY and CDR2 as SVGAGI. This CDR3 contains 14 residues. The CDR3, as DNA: TGTGCCAGCAGTTTGACTAGCGGGAGGACCGAGCAGTACTTC. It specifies CASSLTSGRTEQYF.

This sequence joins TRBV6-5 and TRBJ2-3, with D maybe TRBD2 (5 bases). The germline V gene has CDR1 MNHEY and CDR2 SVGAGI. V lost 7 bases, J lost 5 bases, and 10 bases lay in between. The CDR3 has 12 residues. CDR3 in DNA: TGTGCCAGCACCTCTGAGGGAGATACGCAGTATTTT. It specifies CASTSEGDTQYF.

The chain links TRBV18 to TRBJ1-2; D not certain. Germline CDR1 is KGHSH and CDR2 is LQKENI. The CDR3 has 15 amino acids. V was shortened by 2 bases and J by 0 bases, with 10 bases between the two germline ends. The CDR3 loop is CASSPSQSTNYGYTF. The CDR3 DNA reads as TGTGCCAGCTCACCATCTCAGAGTACTAACTATGGCTACACCTTC.

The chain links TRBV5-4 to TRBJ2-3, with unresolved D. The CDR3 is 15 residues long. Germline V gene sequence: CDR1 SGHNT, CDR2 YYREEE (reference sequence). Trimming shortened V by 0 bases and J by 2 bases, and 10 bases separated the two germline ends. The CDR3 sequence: CASSLESRNTDTQYF. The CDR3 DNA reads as TGTGCCAGCAGCTTGGAATCCAGAAACACAGATACGCAGTATTTT.

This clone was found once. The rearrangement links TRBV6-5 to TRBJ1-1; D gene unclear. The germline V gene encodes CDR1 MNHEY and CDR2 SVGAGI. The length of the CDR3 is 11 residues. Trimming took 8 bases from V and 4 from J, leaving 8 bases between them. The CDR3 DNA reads TGTGCCAGCGGCGGCGGCACTGAAGCTTTCTTT. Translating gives CASGGGTEAFF.

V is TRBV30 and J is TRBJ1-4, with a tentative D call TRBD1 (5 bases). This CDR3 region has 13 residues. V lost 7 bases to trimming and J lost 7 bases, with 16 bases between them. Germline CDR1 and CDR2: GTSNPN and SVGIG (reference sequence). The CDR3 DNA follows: TGTGCCTCCCACGGGGGGGGAGGTGAAAAACTGTTTTTT. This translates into CASHGGGGEKLFF.

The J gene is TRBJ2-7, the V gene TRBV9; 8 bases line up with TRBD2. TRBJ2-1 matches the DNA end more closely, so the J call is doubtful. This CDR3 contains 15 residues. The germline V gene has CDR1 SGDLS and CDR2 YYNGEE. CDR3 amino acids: CASSVGAGAYNEQFF. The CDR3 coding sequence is TGTGCCAGCAGCGTAGGAGCGGGAGCCTACAATGAGCAGTTCTTC.

The CDR3 here is CASSLGSGAAYEQYF. CDR3 coding DNA: TGTGCCAGCAGCTTAGGGTCGGGGGCTGCGTACGAGCAGTACTTC. The chain has TRBV7-6 and TRBJ2-7; perhaps D is TRBD1 or TRBD2 (6 bases each). Per the germline V gene, CDR1 is SGHVS and CDR2 is FNYEAQ. The CDR3 spans 15 residues. Between the trimmed V and J ends, which lost 1 base and 4 bases, there was a span of 14 bases.